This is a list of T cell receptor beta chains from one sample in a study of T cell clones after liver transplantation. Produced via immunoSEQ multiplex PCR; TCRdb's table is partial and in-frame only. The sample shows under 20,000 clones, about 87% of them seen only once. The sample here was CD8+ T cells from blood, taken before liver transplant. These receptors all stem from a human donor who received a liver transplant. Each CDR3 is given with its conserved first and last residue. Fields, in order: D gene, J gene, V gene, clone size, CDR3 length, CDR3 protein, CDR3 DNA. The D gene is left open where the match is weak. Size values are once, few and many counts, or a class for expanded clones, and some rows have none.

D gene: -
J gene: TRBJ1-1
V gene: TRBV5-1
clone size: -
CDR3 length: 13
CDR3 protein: CASSGTLNTEAFF
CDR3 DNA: TGCGCCAGCAGTGGCACATTGAACACTGAAGCTTTCTTT

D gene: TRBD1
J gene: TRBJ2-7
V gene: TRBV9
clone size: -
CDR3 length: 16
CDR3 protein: CASSPRPGQGAHEQYF
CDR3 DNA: TGTGCCAGCAGCCCCCGTCCGGGACAGGGGGCGCATGAGCAGTACTTC

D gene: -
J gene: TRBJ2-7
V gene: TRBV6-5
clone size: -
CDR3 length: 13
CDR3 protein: CASSSRQYYEQYF
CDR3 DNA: TGTGCCAGCAGTTCTCGACAGTACTACGAGCAGTACTTC

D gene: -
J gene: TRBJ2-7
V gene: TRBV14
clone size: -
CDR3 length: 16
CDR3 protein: CASSQPAGRTPYEQYF
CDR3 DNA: TGTGCCAGCAGCCAACCTGCGGGTAGGACCCCCTACGAGCAGTACTTC

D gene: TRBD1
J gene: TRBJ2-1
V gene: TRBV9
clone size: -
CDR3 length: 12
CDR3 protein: CASSDRGDEQFF
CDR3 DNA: TGTGCCAGCAGCGACAGGGGCGATGAGCAGTTCTTC

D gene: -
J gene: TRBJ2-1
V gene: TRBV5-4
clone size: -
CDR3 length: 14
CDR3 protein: CASSLGLEYNEQFF
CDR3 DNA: TGTGCCAGCAGCTTGGGACTAGAATACAATGAGCAGTTCTTC

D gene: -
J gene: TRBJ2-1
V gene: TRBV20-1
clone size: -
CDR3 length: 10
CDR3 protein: CSVVSNEQFF
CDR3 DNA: TGCAGTGTAGTCAGCAATGAGCAGTTCTTC

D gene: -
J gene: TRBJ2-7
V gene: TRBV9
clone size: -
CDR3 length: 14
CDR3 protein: CASSVGAAAAEQYF
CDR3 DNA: TGTGCCAGCAGCGTAGGGGCAGCCGCGGCGGAGCAGTACTTC

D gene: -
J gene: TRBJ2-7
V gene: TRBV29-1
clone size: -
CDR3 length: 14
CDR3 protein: CSVEERQGSYEQYF
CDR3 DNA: TGCAGCGTTGAAGAGAGGCAGGGCTCCTACGAGCAGTACTTC

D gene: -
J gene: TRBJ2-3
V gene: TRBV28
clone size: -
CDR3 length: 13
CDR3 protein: CASSSGPTDTQYF
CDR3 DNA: TGTGCCAGCAGTTCAGGCCCCACAGATACGCAGTATTTT

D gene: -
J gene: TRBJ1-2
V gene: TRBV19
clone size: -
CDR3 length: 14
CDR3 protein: CASSPSGPTYGYTF
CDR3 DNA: TGTGCCAGTAGTCCCTCGGGACCCACCTATGGCTACACCTTC

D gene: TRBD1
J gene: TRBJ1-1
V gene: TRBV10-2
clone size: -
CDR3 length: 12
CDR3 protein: CASSDLTGAAFF
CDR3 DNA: TGCGCCAGCAGTGATCTGACAGGGGCAGCTTTCTTT

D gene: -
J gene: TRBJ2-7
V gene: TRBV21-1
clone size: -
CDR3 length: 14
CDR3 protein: CASSNQDREGEQYF
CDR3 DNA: TGTGCCAGCAGCAACCAGGACAGGGAGGGCGAGCAGTACTTC

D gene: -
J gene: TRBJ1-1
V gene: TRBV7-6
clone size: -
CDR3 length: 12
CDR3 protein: CASSSGGGEAFF
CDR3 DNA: TGTGCCAGCAGCTCGGGGGGTGGTGAAGCTTTCTTT

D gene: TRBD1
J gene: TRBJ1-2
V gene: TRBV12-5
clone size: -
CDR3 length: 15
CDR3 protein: CASGPTGASNYGYTF
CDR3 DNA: TGTGCTAGTGGTCCCACAGGGGCCTCTAACTATGGCTACACCTTC

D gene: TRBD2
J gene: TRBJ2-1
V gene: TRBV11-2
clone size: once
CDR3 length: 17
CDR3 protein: CASSHIARAGARDEQFF
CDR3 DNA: TGCGCCAGCAGCCACATTGCCAGAGCGGGAGCTAGAGATGAGCAGTTCTTC

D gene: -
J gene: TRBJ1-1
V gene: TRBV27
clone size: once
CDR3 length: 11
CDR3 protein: CASRTGIEAFF
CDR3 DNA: TGTGCCAGCAGGACTGGGATAGAAGCTTTCTTT

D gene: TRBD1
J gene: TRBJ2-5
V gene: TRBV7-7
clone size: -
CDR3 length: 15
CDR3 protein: CASSLGDRAGETQYF
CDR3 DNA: TGTGCTAGCAGCTTAGGGGACAGGGCAGGAGAGACCCAGTACTTC

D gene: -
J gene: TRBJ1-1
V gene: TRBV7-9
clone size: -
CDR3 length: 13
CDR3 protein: CAGLGRQNTEAFF
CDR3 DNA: TGTGCCGGACTAGGACGGCAGAACACTGAAGCTTTCTTT

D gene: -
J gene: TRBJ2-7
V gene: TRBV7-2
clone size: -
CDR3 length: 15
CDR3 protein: CASSLGGGRGHEQYF
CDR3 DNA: TGTGCCAGCAGCTTAGGGGGGGGCAGGGGGCACGAGCAGTACTTC

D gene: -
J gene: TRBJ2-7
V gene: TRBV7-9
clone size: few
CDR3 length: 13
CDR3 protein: CASSLANSYEQYF
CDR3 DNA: TGTGCCAGCAGCTTAGCGAATTCCTACGAGCAGTACTTC

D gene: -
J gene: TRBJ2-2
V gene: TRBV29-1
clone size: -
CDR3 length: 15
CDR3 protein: CSVAGGWENTGELFF
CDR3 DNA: TGCAGCGTTGCAGGTGGTTGGGAGAACACCGGGGAGCTGTTTTTT

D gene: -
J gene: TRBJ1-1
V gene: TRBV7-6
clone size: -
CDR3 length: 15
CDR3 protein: CASSLETGLYTEAFF
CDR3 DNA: TGTGCCAGCAGCTTAGAGACAGGACTGTACACTGAAGCTTTCTTT

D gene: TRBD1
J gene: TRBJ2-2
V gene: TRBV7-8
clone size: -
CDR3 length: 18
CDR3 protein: CASSTLTPDRGRTGELFF
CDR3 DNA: TGTGCCAGCAGCACGTTGACACCGGACAGGGGGCGAACCGGGGAGCTGTTTTTT

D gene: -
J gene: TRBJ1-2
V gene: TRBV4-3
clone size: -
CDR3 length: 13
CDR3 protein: CASSRQGGDGYTF
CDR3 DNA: TGCGCCAGCAGCCGCCAGGGTGGTGATGGCTACACCTTC

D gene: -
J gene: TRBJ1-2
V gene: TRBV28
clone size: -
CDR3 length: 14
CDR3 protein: CASSNWGGNYGYTF
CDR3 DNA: TGTGCCAGCAGTAATTGGGGAGGCAACTATGGCTACACCTTC

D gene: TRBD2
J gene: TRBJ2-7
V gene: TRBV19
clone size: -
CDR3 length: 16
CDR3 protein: CASSPGTSGGSYEQYF
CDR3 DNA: TGTGCCAGTAGTCCAGGGACTAGCGGGGGCTCCTACGAGCAGTACTTC

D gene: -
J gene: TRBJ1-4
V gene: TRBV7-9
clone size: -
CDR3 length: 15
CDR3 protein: CASSSGALEGEKLFF
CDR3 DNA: TGTGCCAGCAGCTCAGGGGCCTTGGAGGGTGAAAAACTGTTTTTT

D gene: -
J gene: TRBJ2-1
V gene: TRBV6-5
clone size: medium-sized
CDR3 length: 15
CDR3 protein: CASSSVDSYYNEQFF
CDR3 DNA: TGTGCCAGCAGTTCCGTGGACTCTTACTACAATGAGCAGTTCTTC

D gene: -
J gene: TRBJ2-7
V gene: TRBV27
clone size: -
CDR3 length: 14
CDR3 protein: CASSLNGNSYEQYF
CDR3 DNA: TGTGCCAGCAGTTTGAACGGAAACTCCTACGAGCAGTACTTC